These 3 T cell receptor beta chains were all obtained from the same sample, sequenced in a study of blood T cell repertoires in COVID-19. Produced via immunoSEQ multiplex PCR; TCRdb's table is partial and in-frame only. This sample yields roughly 370,000 clones, of which 85% to 90% are seen a single time; 10% belongs to the top ten. Sequences were obtained from PBMCs or T cells enriched from blood (not recorded which). The origin of the receptors is a woman between 45 and 60 years old who had recovered from COVID-19.

The chain has TRBV3-1 (or the pseudogene TRBV3-2) and TRBJ2-3; possibly TRBD1 for D (6 bases). Germline-derived CDR1 and CDR2 are LGHDT and YNNKEL (reference sequence). This CDR3 spans 16 amino acids. Trimming shortened V by 2 bases and J by 4 bases, and 16 bases separated the two germline ends. This chain's CDR3 is CASSQNPAGVPDTQYF. CDR3 bases: TGTGCCAGCAGCCAAAACCCGGCAGGGGTTCCAGATACGCAGTATTTT.

This clone was recorded once. V gene TRBV14 combines with J gene TRBJ1-4; TRBD1 is a possible D gene (5 bases). With 1 base removed from V and 1 base from J, the gap between germline ends came to 10 bases. Per the germline V gene, CDR1 is SGHDN and CDR2 is FVKESK. The CDR3 sequence is 16 residues long. CDR3 residues: CASSQVLGETNEKLFF. In nucleotides, the CDR3 is TGTGCCAGCAGCCAAGTTTTAGGGGAAACTAATGAAAAACTGTTTTTT.

V and J are TRBV13 and TRBJ1-1, with D unclear. Germline-derived CDR1 and CDR2 are PRHDT and FYEKMQ (reference sequence). CDR3 length: 11 residues. Deletions cut 5 bases from V and 7 bases from J, with 8 bases between. The CDR3 DNA sequence: TGTGCCAGCAGCACAGCAATTGAAGCTTTCTTT. It yields the protein CASSTAIEAFF.